Sequencing of this T cell receptor (beta chain) was carried out in a study of vaccination and CD4 T cells after COVID-19. To note about this clonotype: Its antigen is as yet unknown.

Sequenced with the Oncomine TCR Beta short-read assay was DNA taken from cultured CD4+ T cells. MiXCR, run by TCRdb on the PCR reads, gives a single entry per CDR3 protein. This table holds over 9,500 distinct CDR3 sequences, 45% found once. Treatment specified: roughly ten-day PBMC culture with coronavirus spike peptide pools or control peptides (ViraFEST assay). With 5 bases removed from V and 6 bases from J, the gap between germline ends came to 10 bases. The CDR3 runs 12 residues. Looked up from germline, CDR1 is MNHNS and CDR2 is SASEGT. The sample was cultured CD4+ T cells from blood, taken after SARS-CoV-2 vaccination. The sequence was collected from a human donor with COVID-19. The genes are TRBV6-1 and TRBJ1-2; no reliable D call. The CDR3 nucleotides read TGTGCCAGCAGTCGCAAGGCGGATGGCTACACCTTC. This translates into CASSRKADGYTF.